This T cell receptor beta chain was obtained from a study of vaccination and CD4 T cells after COVID-19. In the study overall: The post-COVID samples were taken a median roughly 100 days after diagnosis, anywhere from 35 to 161. Overlapping SARS-CoV-2, HCoV-NL63, HCoV-OC43 and HCoV-229E spike peptides were used to stimulate cells. The study collected post-vaccine samples a median 72 days after dose two, with a range of 14 to 241.

As to treatment: approximately 9-day PBMC culture with coronavirus spike peptide pools or control peptides (ViraFEST assay). According to the study, CD4+ T cells from the unexposed donor were gathered ahead of the COVID-19 pandemic (2011-2018). General observations from the study: Early post-infection timepoints were missing, and relatively few convalescent patients were studied.

With the Oncomine TCR Beta short-read assay, DNA from cultured CD4+ T cells was sequenced. Scientists extracted genomic DNA from CD4+ T cells grown in culture. TCRdb reanalysed the PCR reads using MiXCR and keeps one entry per CDR3 protein. The table records around 7,500 distinct CDR3 sequences, around 30% of them present only once. CDR1 is MNHEY and CDR2 is SVGEGT in the germline V gene. The CDR3 has 16 amino acids. V lost 6 bases, J lost 9 bases, and 13 bases stayed unmatched. A note on this clonotype: Its antigen is not known.

Sequencing was done on a sample of CD4+ T cells from blood, cultured in vitro. The rearrangement links TRBV6-2 or TRBV6-3 to TRBJ2-1, with 11 bases aligning to TRBD1. The TCR was taken from a human donor in good health. The DNA of the CDR3 is TGTGCCAGCAGCCCAGCGGGACAGGGGGATTCGCTTGAGCAGTTCTTC. This codes for CASSPAGQGDSLEQFF.